This entry features one TCR beta chain sequence. This specimen comes from a study of blood T cell repertoires in COVID-19. Sequenced by immunoSEQ multiplex PCR; TCRdb stores in-frame clones only, minus some. The sample has 300,000 to 450,000 clones; 80% to 90% are singletons. Germline CDR1 and CDR2: SQVTM and ANQGSEA. V dropped 7 bases and J dropped 3; count of bases not matched to a gene: 9. The CDR3 is made up of 14 amino acids. All enrollees were about 18 to 89 years old and from fewer than 30 US areas. Input material: PBMCs or T cells enriched from blood (not recorded which). The chain is built from TRBV29-1 and TRBJ1-1; 9 bases map to TRBD1. The clonotype originates from a man aged 25 to 45 who had recovered from COVID-19. DNA for the CDR3: TGCAGCGCCCGGGACAGGGAGGAGGACACTGAAGCTTTCTTT. Amino acid sequence: CSARDREEDTEAFF.